The T cell receptor beta chain under discussion was sequenced for a study of T cell responses to AZD1222 COVID-19 vaccine. Generated by immunoSEQ multiplex PCR, the TCRdb table keeps only in-frame clones and is missing some. The sample lists about 110,000 clones; about nine tenths were seen once. The origin of this receptor is an adult in good health. The sample in question was peripheral blood, obtained on day 0 of AZD1222 vaccination.

CDR3 sequence (DNA): TGTGCCAGCAGCTTCCCGGGGGGGTCCTACAATGAGCAGTTCTTC. This translates into CASSFPGGSYNEQFF. V is TRBV7-9 and J is TRBJ2-1, with 8 positions matching TRBD2. Unmatched junction bases numbered 2, after V lost 3 bases and J lost 1 base. The CDR3 totals 15 residues. Germline CDR1 reads SEHNR; CDR2 reads FQNEAQ (reference sequence).